The clone carrying this T cell receptor beta chain was counted a few times. Focal radiation plus CTLA-4 blockade with ipilimumab was administered to patients who had chemo-refractory metastatic non-small-cell lung cancer. The entry originates in a study of radiotherapy plus CTLA-4 blockade in lung cancer. Overall study context: Patients showed objective responses in 15% to 20% of cases and disease control in roughly 34%.

CDR1 and CDR2 from the germline V gene are MNHNS and SASEGT. Trimming left V 8 bases short and J 7 bases short, with 17 bases between. CDR3 length: 13 amino acids. The protocol was immunoSEQ multiplex PCR, while the TCRdb copy is restricted to in-frame clones and leaves out a portion. The sample gives 55,000 to 80,000 clones, roughly 84% of which show up once; 40% is in the top ten. The chain is built from TRBV6-1 and TRBJ1-1; a weak D match, TRBD1 (6 bases). The specimen comprised peripheral blood, sampled from a patient treated with radiotherapy plus ipilimumab. The TCR originated in a human donor with non-small cell lung cancer that progressed on radiotherapy plus ipilimumab. The CDR3 DNA is TGTGCCAGCTTGGAACAGGGTGGCCGTGAAGCTTTCTTT. It specifies CASLEQGGREAFF.